Each of the 20 T cell receptor beta chains below was sequenced from the same sample in a study of blood T cell repertoires in COVID-19. Sequencing used immunoSEQ multiplex PCR; TCRdb keeps in-frame clones, though not all of them. The sample lists 360,000 or so clones; 85% to 90% were seen once. Sequencing used peripheral blood. These receptors were taken from a man between 18 and 35 years old with active or convalescent COVID-19.

V gene TRBV9 combines with J gene TRBJ2-3, with TRBD2 matching 10 bases. The CDR3 has 16 amino acids. The J segment lost 2 bases and the V segment lost 2 bases, leaving 5 bases of the junction unmatched. Germline CDR1 SGDLS, CDR2 YYNGEE. This CDR3 reads CASSVGLAWATDTQYF. The DNA of the CDR3 is TGTGCCAGCAGCGTGGGACTAGCGTGGGCCACAGATACGCAGTATTTT.

This rearrangement joins TRBV5-4 to TRBJ2-7, with no clear D. V shed 2 bases and J shed 7 bases, with 10 bases lying between them. This CDR3 has 12 amino acids. Germline lookup yields CDR1 SGHNT and CDR2 YYREEE (reference sequence). CDR3: CASSLGAREQYF. CDR3 bases: TGTGCCAGCAGCTTAGGAGCAAGGGAGCAGTACTTC.

The rearrangement joins TRBV28 to TRBJ2-4, with TRBD1 as a possible D gene (5 bases). Germline V lookup: CDR1 MDHEN, CDR2 SYDVKM. Trimming took off 5 bases at V and 4 bases at J, with 15 bases between the two ends. This CDR3 is 15 amino acids long. The CDR3 reads CASSPFETAKNIQYF. CDR3 sequence (DNA): TGTGCCAGCAGTCCCTTTGAGACAGCTAAAAACATTCAGTACTTC.

The chain employs TRBV9 and TRBJ1-1; D might be TRBD1 (5 bases). V was pared by 3 bases and J by 3 bases, with 15 bases between. The CDR3 covers 15 residues. Per the germline V gene, CDR1 is SGDLS and CDR2 is YYNGEE. CDR3 DNA: TGTGCCAGCAGCGGGGGTCGGGGGACCTACACTGAAGCTTTCTTT. Translating it yields CASSGGRGTYTEAFF.

This chain joins TRBV6-6 and TRBJ1-4; D is undetermined. V lost 2 bases, J lost 8 bases, and 12 bases lay in between. CDR1 is MNHNY and CDR2 is SVGAGI in the germline V gene (reference sequence). The CDR3 sequence is 14 residues long. CDR3 nucleotides: TGTGCCAGCAGTTACCCACGGACGGGGGAAAAACTGTTTTTT. Translating it yields CASSYPRTGEKLFF.

V and J are TRBV6-5 and TRBJ2-7, with 7 nucleotides matching TRBD1. The CDR3 covers 12 residues. The germline V gene encodes CDR1 MNHEY and CDR2 SVGAGI. J gave up 2 bases and V 9 bases, and 4 bases lay outside the gene matches. Here the CDR3 reads CASEQGTYEQYF. CDR3 DNA sequence: TGTGCCAGTGAACAGGGGACCTACGAGCAGTACTTC.

This chain uses TRBV27 with TRBJ2-7; the match to TRBD2 covers 8 bases. Germline CDR1 is MNHEY and CDR2 is SMNVEV (reference sequence). Losses at the gene ends were 6 bases for V and 0 bases for J; bases not matched to a gene: 19. The CDR3 totals 19 residues. The CDR3 protein is CASRTSKKREAGDSYEQYF. DNA for the CDR3: TGTGCCAGCAGAACATCAAAGAAAAGGGAAGCGGGGGACTCCTACGAGCAGTACTTC.

The chain is built from TRBV18 and TRBJ1-4, with D tentatively TRBD1 (6 bases). The CDR3 length is 14 residues. Per the germline V gene, CDR1 is KGHSH and CDR2 is LQKENI. Trimming shortened V by 3 bases and J by 5 bases, and 10 bases separated the two germline ends. The CDR3 coding sequence is TGTGCCAGCTCACCTCAGGGGAAGAATGAAAAACTGTTTTTT. It yields the protein CASSPQGKNEKLFF.

This clone was observed once. This chain's CDR3 is CASSLGLANEQFF. The CDR3 DNA reads TGCGCCAGCAGCTTGGGACTAGCCAATGAGCAGTTCTTC. This chain joins TRBV5-1 and TRBJ2-1, with 7 bases identical to TRBD2. CDR3 length equals 13 residues. The V and J ends lost 0 bases and 6 bases, in that order; junction bases with no gene match: 0. In germline, CDR1 is SGHRS, CDR2 YFSETQ.

The chain links TRBV2 to TRBJ2-4, with 8 nucleotides matching TRBD2. CDR1 SNHLY and CDR2 FYNNEI come from the germline V gene. V lost 7 bases to trimming and J lost 6 bases; unmatched junction nucleotides: 11. CDR3 length equals 15 residues. The CDR3 is CASMPLPGGPNIQYF. CDR3 nucleotides: TGTGCCAGCATGCCTCTCCCGGGGGGGCCAAACATTCAGTACTTC.

V and J are TRBV6-5 and TRBJ1-5; TRBD1 aligns across 7 bases. J lost 2 bases, V lost 4 bases, and 2 bases had no gene match. The CDR3 length is 14 residues. Germline V CDR1 and CDR2: MNHEY, SVGAGI. The chain's CDR3 is CASSFGQGNQPQHF. The DNA of the CDR3 is TGTGCCAGCAGTTTCGGACAGGGCAATCAGCCCCAGCATTTT.

In this sample, this clone turned up once. The rearrangement joins TRBV6-5 to TRBJ1-3; 7 positions agree with TRBD1. With V trimmed by 0 bases and J by 3 bases, 5 bases remained unmatched. The CDR3 has 16 residues. Germline assignment: CDR1 MNHEY and CDR2 SVGAGI. The CDR3 bases are TGTGCCAGCAGTTACTCAGCGACAGGGTTTGGAAACACCATATATTTT. As protein: CASSYSATGFGNTIYF.

This clone appeared a few times. V and J are TRBV25-1 and TRBJ2-2, with D perhaps TRBD1 (5 bases). Germline CDR1 reads MGHDK; CDR2 reads SYGVNS. V lost 1 base to trimming and J lost 0 bases, with 9 bases between them. The CDR3 length is 16 residues. The CDR3 DNA reads TGTGCCAGCAGTGAATGGACACCAGCGAACACCGGGGAGCTGTTTTTT. This codes for CASSEWTPANTGELFF.

The chain employs TRBV11-2 and TRBJ1-3; D possibly corresponds to TRBD1 (6 bases). From germline, CDR1 is SGHAT and CDR2 FQNNGV. The CDR3 extends over 14 amino acids. V lost 0 bases to trimming and J lost 14 bases, with 17 bases between them. This chain's CDR3 is CASSLDPPRGFLYF. The CDR3 coding sequence is TGTGCCAGCAGCTTAGATCCCCCCAGGGGCTTCCTATATTTT.

As to this clone: Other DNA sequences from this sample encode an identical CDR3 as well. In DNA form, the CDR3 reads TGTGCCAGCAGCCAACAGGGTACTAATGAAAAACTGTTTTTT. This codes for CASSQQGTNEKLFF. This rearrangement joins TRBV3-1 (or the pseudogene TRBV3-2) to TRBJ1-4; D perhaps matches TRBD1 (5 bases). From germline, CDR1 is LGHDT and CDR2 YNNKEL (reference sequence). Trimming stripped 2 bases from V and 2 bases from J, with 6 bases between. The CDR3 covers 14 residues.

In nucleotides, the CDR3 is TGTGCCACCAGTAAGACAGGGAGCACCTACGAGCAGTACTTC. Protein sequence: CATSKTGSTYEQYF. V is TRBV24-1 and J is TRBJ2-7; 7 bases match TRBD1. This CDR3 has 14 residues. Germline V gene data show CDR1 as KGHDR and CDR2 as SFDVKD. V lost 6 bases and J lost 2; bases outside the gene matches: 6.

The chain uses TRBV5-1 and TRBJ1-2; TRBD1 matches 7 bases. The CDR3 has 14 amino acids. Germline V gene sequence: CDR1 SGHRS, CDR2 YFSETQ. V shed 0 bases and J 5 bases; nucleotides not matched to a gene: 4. The CDR3 nucleotides read TGCGCCAGCAGCTTGGAGACAGGGCGGTATGGCTACACCTTC. Translation: CASSLETGRYGYTF.

The chain couples TRBV29-1 to TRBJ1-3; 10 bases match TRBD1. Trimming at V came to 6 bases and at J to 3 bases, leaving 8 bases not matched to a gene. Germline V lookup: CDR1 SQVTM, CDR2 ANQGSEA. This CDR3 has 15 residues. CDR3 loop: CSVAGTGAGGNTIYF. The CDR3 coding sequence is TGCAGCGTGGCCGGGACAGGGGCAGGTGGAAACACCATATATTTT.

This clone appeared a single time. The V and J genes are TRBV28 and TRBJ1-2; D remains unclear. The CDR3 sequence is 13 residues long. V lost 1 base, J lost 3 bases, and 6 bases lay in between. Looked up from germline, CDR1 is MDHEN and CDR2 is SYDVKM. The CDR3 loop is CASSLSSDYGYTF. The CDR3 nucleotides are TGTGCCAGCAGTTTATCCAGCGACTATGGCTACACCTTC.

This sequence joins TRBV19 and TRBJ1-1, with D possibly matching TRBD1 (6 bases). The CDR3 covers 15 residues. Trimming shortened V by 3 bases and J by 2 bases, and 13 bases separated the two germline ends. Per germline, CDR1 LNHDA and CDR2 SQIVND (reference sequence). This chain's CDR3 is CASSILRQANTEAFF. In DNA, the CDR3 is TGTGCCAGTAGTATCCTCCGACAGGCCAACACTGAAGCTTTCTTT.